The 10 T cell receptor beta chains below were found in one sample sequenced in a study of spatial heterogeneity in lung cancer. The time point was: sample taken at primary tumor resection. Whole RNA, isolated from tumor, nontumor lung or frozen PBMC, was sequenced without prior sorting. One entry per CDR3 protein results from TCRdb running MiXCR on the 5' RACE reads. The data show approximately 92,000 distinct CDR3 sequences, approximately 12% seen once. The sample here was PBMCs, taken at surgery. These receptors all come from a male donor with early-stage non-small cell lung cancer.

This clonotype was seen a handful of times. The rearrangement uses TRBV10-3 and TRBJ2-4; D possibly corresponds to TRBD1 (6 bases). Trimming pared 0 bases from V and 1 base from J, leaving 10 bases between. This CDR3 is built from 16 residues. CDR1 and CDR2 (germline): ENHRY, SYGVKD. The chain's CDR3 is CAISESGGLAKNIQYF. CDR3 in DNA: TGTGCCATCAGTGAGTCTGGGGGCCTGGCCAAAAACATTCAGTACTTC.

This clonotype was seen only a few times. This chain uses TRBV7-3 with TRBJ2-2; no firm D call. Germline CDR1 reads SGHTA; CDR2 reads FQGTGA. The length of the CDR3 is 14 residues. V shed 7 bases and J shed 1 base, with 10 bases lying between them. The CDR3 reads CASKENRNTGELFF. CDR3 sequence (DNA): TGTGCCAGCAAAGAAAACCGGAACACCGGGGAGCTGTTTTTT. The full variable domain, with the rest looked up from reference TRBV7-3 and TRBJ2-2, is GAGVSQTPSNKVTEKGKYVELRCDPISGHTALYWYRQSLGQGPEFLIYFQGTGAADDSGLPNDRFFAVRPEGSVSTLKIQRTERGDSAVYLCASKENRNTGELFFGEGSRLTVL.

Many counts were recorded for this clonotype. The chain is built from TRBV10-3 and TRBJ2-1, with 8 bases matching TRBD1. CDR1 and CDR2 from the germline V gene are ENHRY and SYGVKD. V shed 11 bases and J 3 bases; nucleotides not matched to a gene: 9. The length of the CDR3 is 14 residues. Here the CDR3 DNA reads TGTGCCTGCGCCGAGACAGGGGACTACAATGAGCAGTTCTTC. Its protein is CACAETGDYNEQFF.

This clonotype was seen a few times. The J gene is TRBJ2-1, the V gene TRBV15, with 7 bases lining up with TRBD2. CDR1 and CDR2 (germline): LNHNV, YYDKDF (reference sequence). CDR3 length: 15 amino acids. Unmatched junction bases numbered 3, after V lost 0 bases and J lost 4 bases. This chain's CDR3 is CATSRDLAAYNEQFF. CDR3 DNA sequence: TGTGCCACCAGCAGAGACCTAGCGGCGTACAATGAGCAGTTCTTC.

The V and J genes are TRBV11-1 and TRBJ2-1, with TRBD2 identical over 9 bases. Germline assignment: CDR1 SGHAT and CDR2 FQDESV (reference sequence). The junction had 6 bases not matched to a gene; V was cut back by 4 bases and J by 2 bases. The CDR3 loop spans 16 amino acids. The CDR3 region has the DNA TGTGCCAGCAGCTCAGTAGCGGGAGCCGCCTACAATGAGCAGTTCTTC. It codes for CASSSVAGAAYNEQFF.

This clonotype appeared a few times. The chain joins TRBV14 to TRBJ1-1; 7 positions agree with TRBD1. J gave up 5 bases and V 3 bases, and 6 bases lay outside the gene matches. This CDR3 contains 14 residues. CDR1 is SGHDN and CDR2 is FVKESK in the germline V gene. Here the CDR3 DNA reads TGTGCCAGCAGCCAGCTACAGGGGTGGACTGAAGCTTTCTTT. This sequence encodes CASSQLQGWTEAFF.

This chain connects TRBV7-2 to TRBJ2-2, with TRBD1 matching 9 bases. Germline values: CDR1 SGHTA, CDR2 FQGNSA. The CDR3 extends over 15 amino acids. V gave up 5 bases and J gave up 4 bases; unmatched junction bases: 5. The chain's CDR3 is CASSQTGGFTGELFF. Written as DNA, the CDR3 is TGTGCCAGCAGCCAGACAGGGGGTTTCACCGGGGAGCTGTTTTTT. Using reference TRBV7-2 and TRBJ2-2 for the parts outside the CDR3, the full variable domain is GAGVSQSPSNKVTEKGKDVELRCDPISGHTALYWYRQSLGQGLEFLIYFQGNSAPDKSGLPSDRFSAERTGGSVSTLTIQRTQQEDSAVYLCASSQTGGFTGELFFGEGSRLTVL.

The sample holds many counts of this clonotype. The J gene is TRBJ2-2, the V gene TRBV7-9, with TRBD2 as a possible D gene (5 bases). This CDR3 is 15 amino acids long. Trimming cost V 4 bases and J 3 bases, with 12 bases left between them. Looked up from germline, CDR1 is SEHNR and CDR2 is FQNEAQ (reference sequence). The CDR3 reads CASSSLQRHTGELFF. The CDR3 DNA reads as TGTGCCAGCAGCTCTCTCCAGCGGCACACCGGGGAGCTGTTTTTT.

The chain uses TRBV18 and TRBJ2-7; TRBD1 aligns across 8 bases. The CDR3 contains 12 residues. Trimming removed 2 bases from V and 6 bases from J; junction bases left unmatched: 0. Per germline, CDR1 KGHSH and CDR2 LQKENI. The CDR3 reads CASSPGTGEQYF. CDR3 nucleotides: TGTGCCAGCTCACCAGGGACAGGCGAGCAGTACTTC.

This clonotype was detected only a few times. This chain joins TRBV12-3 or TRBV12-4 and TRBJ2-3; 9 bases are a match to TRBD2. V was clipped by 4 bases and J by 2 bases; unmatched bases: 4. The CDR3 has 15 amino acids. The CDR3, as DNA: TGTGCCAGCAGTTCCGCGGGGGGGCCCACAGATACGCAGTATTTT. Its protein product is CASSSAGGPTDTQYF.